These 19 T cell receptor beta chains were all obtained from the same sample, sequenced in a study of read filtering for tumor transcriptome and immune sequencing. From around 440 ng of RNA, a library with molecular barcoded alpha/delta and beta/gamma adaptors was made. One entry per CDR3 protein results from TCRdb running MiXCR on the reads. The sample contains tens of thousands of distinct CDR3 sequences, roughly a fifth of which appear only once. Sequences were obtained from a population of CD138-negative cells sorted from bone marrow. These receptors were obtained from a donor aged 40 or older with multiple myeloma.

This clonotype showed up many times. The rearrangement links TRBV7-9 to TRBJ2-5; TRBD1 matches at 8 bases. Germline loops: CDR1 SEHNR, CDR2 FQNEAQ (reference sequence). The CDR3 spans 14 residues. The V segment lost 5 bases and the J segment 6 bases; nucleotides outside the gene matches: 8. For the CDR3, the DNA is TGTGCCAGCAGCCCTCAACAGGGGGGAAAGACCCAGTACTTC. It yields the protein CASSPQQGGKTQYF.

This clonotype came up many times. J is TRBJ2-4 and V is TRBV20-1; D uncertain. The V gene lost 0 bases and the J gene lost 0 bases, with 9 bases spanning the gap. Germline-derived CDR1 and CDR2 are DFQATT and SNEGSKA (reference sequence). The CDR3 covers 15 residues. The CDR3 nucleotides are TGCAGTGCTAGAGAGGGCAGCTTAGCCAAAAACATTCAGTACTTC. Translated: CSAREGSLAKNIQYF.

This clonotype was seen repeatedly, ten times or more. V is TRBV19 and J is TRBJ2-7, with D perhaps matching TRBD1 (5 bases). The CDR3 consists of 13 residues. Trimming cost V 1 base and J 3 bases, with 7 bases left between them. Germline assignment: CDR1 LNHDA and CDR2 SQIVND (reference sequence). CDR3 nucleotide sequence: TGTGCCAGTAGTATAGGACAGAGCTACGAGCAGTACTTC. As protein: CASSIGQSYEQYF. Together with reference TRBV19 and TRBJ2-7, the CDR3 gives the full variable domain: DGGITQSPKYLFRKEGQNVTLSCEQNLNHDAMYWYRQDPGQGLRLIYYSQIVNDFQKGDIAEGYSVSREKKESFPLTVTSAQKNPTAFYLCASSIGQSYEQYFGPGTRLTVT.

V gene TRBV6-6 combines with J gene TRBJ1-5, with 7 nucleotides matching TRBD1. The junction had 10 bases not matched to a gene; V was cut back by 6 bases and J by 8 bases. Germline assignment: CDR1 MNHNY and CDR2 SVGAGI (reference sequence). The CDR3 has 14 residues. CDR3 region: CASSPRQGSKPQHF. CDR3 nucleotides: TGTGCCAGCAGCCCACGACAGGGAAGCAAGCCCCAGCATTTT.

This clonotype was counted ten times or more. The chain recombines TRBV11-2 with TRBJ2-7, with 9 nucleotides matching TRBD2. J gave up 4 bases and V 5 bases, and 6 bases lay outside the gene matches. The CDR3 length is 14 residues. Germline CDR1 and CDR2: SGHAT and FQNNGV. CDR3 amino acids: CASSLTSGDYEQYF. The CDR3 bases are TGTGCCAGCAGCCTGACTAGCGGAGATTACGAGCAGTACTTC.

Remarks on this clonotype: A single base is all that separates this from a far larger clone, so a read error is likely. As the CDR3 is not closed by the conserved phenylalanine or tryptophan, this likely results from a read error. The chain combines TRBV12-3 or TRBV12-4 with TRBJ2-1, with 7 positions matching TRBD2. V lost 7 bases and J lost 10; bases outside the gene matches: 7. The CDR3 covers 12 residues. The CDR3 loop reads CASKWRGSEQFL. CDR3 nucleotides: TGTGCCAGCAAGTGGCGGGGGTCCGAGCAGTTCCTC.

This clonotype has ten or more counts. As DNA, the CDR3 is TGTGCCAGCAGTTCCACGCCGGCAGGGCGAAATGAAAAACTGTTTTTT. This gives the protein CASSSTPAGRNEKLFF. This chain connects TRBV6-5 to TRBJ1-4, with D perhaps matching TRBD1 (5 bases). V shed 4 bases and J shed 5 bases, with 17 bases lying between them. The CDR3 length is 16 residues. Germline V gene data show CDR1 as MNHEY and CDR2 as SVGAGI.

There are a few counts of this clonotype. The V gene is TRBV6-1, the J gene TRBJ2-7; D tentatively reads TRBD1 or TRBD2 (5 bases each). This CDR3 is built from 13 residues. Trimming cost V 10 bases and J 6 bases, with 19 bases left between them. CDR1 is MNHNS and CDR2 is SASEGT in the germline V gene. The CDR3 DNA reads as TGTGCCACCCGGGACCCCGTAGGAGGCGAGCAGTACTTC. As protein: CATRDPVGGEQYF.

This CDR3 reads CSARTIVIDHHLHF. In DNA, the CDR3 is TGCAGTGCTAGAACTATCGTCATAGACCATCACCTCCACTTT. This chain links TRBV20-1 with TRBJ1-6; D is unclear. The CDR3 consists of 14 residues. Trimming shortened V by 2 bases and J by 15 bases, and 20 bases separated the two germline ends. Germline V gene data show CDR1 as DFQATT and CDR2 as SNEGSKA (reference sequence).

This clonotype has ten or more counts. The chain couples TRBV3-1 to TRBJ1-1; D gene unclear. Germline lookup yields CDR1 LGHDT and CDR2 YNNKEL (reference sequence). The V end lost 2 bases, the J end lost 8 bases, and 9 bases lay between the germline ends. CDR3 length: 12 amino acids. This CDR3 reads CASSQRHLEAFF. As DNA, the CDR3 is TGTGCCAGCAGCCAAAGACATTTGGAAGCTTTCTTT. The full variable domain, with the rest looked up from reference TRBV3-1 and TRBJ1-1, is DTAVSQTPKYLVTQMGNDKSIKCEQNLGHDTMYWYKQDSKKFLKIMFSYNNKELIINETVPNRFSPKSPDKAHLNLHINSLELGDSAVYFCASSQRHLEAFFGQGTRLTVV.

This clonotype was seen repeatedly, ten times or more. V usage is TRBV19 and J usage is TRBJ2-6; possible D gene TRBD2, 5 bases. Germline CDR1 is LNHDA and CDR2 is SQIVND (reference sequence). CDR3 length: 13 amino acids. V was pared by 2 bases and J by 8 bases, with 7 bases between. CDR3 residues: CASSIPGTNVLTF. The CDR3 DNA sequence: TGTGCCAGTAGTATACCGGGGACCAACGTCCTGACTTTC. The complete variable domain, with remaining parts taken from reference TRBV19 and TRBJ2-6, reads DGGITQSPKYLFRKEGQNVTLSCEQNLNHDAMYWYRQDPGQGLRLIYYSQIVNDFQKGDIAEGYSVSREKKESFPLTVTSAQKNPTAFYLCASSIPGTNVLTFGAGSRLTVL.

This clonotype was seen ten or more times. The chain combines TRBV6-6 with TRBJ1-2; D remains unclear. V was trimmed by 2 bases and J by 4 bases, leaving 11 bases between them. CDR1 is MNHNY and CDR2 is SVGAGI in the germline V gene (reference sequence). This CDR3 is 14 amino acids long. The CDR3 DNA reads as TGTGCCAGCAGTTACCAACGACCGGCCTATGGCTACACCTTC. Translated: CASSYQRPAYGYTF.

This clonotype was counted ten times or more. V usage is TRBV6-5 and J usage is TRBJ2-3; 8 positions agree with TRBD2. Germline trimming cut 7 bases from V and 10 bases from J; bases unmatched to any gene: 10. The CDR3 is 13 amino acids. CDR1 MNHEY and CDR2 SVGAGI come from the germline V gene. The CDR3 loop reads CASTRRGDEAQYF. The CDR3 nucleotides are TGTGCCAGCACTAGGCGGGGGGATGAGGCGCAGTATTTT.

This clonotype was seen at least ten times. The J gene is TRBJ2-1, the V gene TRBV18, with 11 bases lining up with TRBD2. Germline-derived CDR1 and CDR2 are KGHSH and LQKENI. The CDR3 is 20 amino acids. J gave up 2 bases and V 3 bases, and 15 bases lay outside the gene matches. The CDR3 DNA follows: TGTGCCAGCTCACCTGGGGCCTCAATAGCGGGAGGGCTGGCCTACAATGAGCAGTTCTTC. Its translation: CASSPGASIAGGLAYNEQFF.

On this clonotype itself: A much more abundant neighbour one base away suggests this may be a read error. The chain uses TRBV6-5 and TRBJ2-1; 9 nucleotides line up with TRBD2. This CDR3 comprises 15 residues. V shed 1 base and J 7 bases; nucleotides not matched to a gene: 5. Germline V gene lookup returns CDR1 MNHEY and CDR2 SVGAGI. CDR3 DNA: TGTGCCAGCAGTTACTTTATAGCGGGAGCGAATGAGCAGTTCTTC. This gives the protein CASSYFIAGANEQFF.

This clonotype was detected ten times or more. J is TRBJ2-5 and V is TRBV7-2, with a weak D call TRBD1 (6 bases). V was shortened by 4 bases and J by 4 bases, with 13 bases between the two germline ends. Germline CDR1 and CDR2: SGHTA and FQGNSA. The CDR3 has 14 residues. The CDR3 reads CASSSNRAGETQYF. The CDR3 nucleotides read TGTGCCAGCAGCTCCAACAGGGCGGGAGAGACCCAGTACTTC.

This clonotype was counted only a few times. This sequence joins TRBV11-2 and TRBJ2-3; either TRBD1 or TRBD2 may fit D (5 bases each). This CDR3 comprises 14 residues. Germline V gene data show CDR1 as SGHAT and CDR2 as FQNNGV. Trimming took 8 bases from V and 0 from J, leaving 12 bases between them. DNA of the CDR3: TGTGCCAGCCGCCGGGGCTCTAGCACAGATACGCAGTATTTT. Translating gives CASRRGSSTDTQYF.

This clonotype was seen at least ten times. The chain joins TRBV29-1 to TRBJ1-5; TRBD1 aligns across 12 bases. CDR3 size: 14 residues. V trimming: 6 bases; J trimming: 6 bases; junction bases outside the gene matches: 6. Germline V CDR1 and CDR2: SQVTM, ANQGSEA. The CDR3 loop is CSVVGQGASQPQHF. The DNA of the CDR3 is TGCAGCGTGGTGGGACAGGGGGCTTCTCAGCCCCAGCATTTT. The full variable domain, in which reference TRBV29-1 and TRBJ1-5 provide the parts outside the CDR3, is SAVISQKPSRDICQRGTSLTIQCQVDSQVTMMFWYRQQPGQSLTLIATANQGSEATYESGFVIDKFPISRPNLTFSTLTVSNMSPEDSSIYLCSVVGQGASQPQHFGDGTRLSIL.

This clonotype has a count of ten or more. The rearrangement uses TRBV6-1 and TRBJ2-5; D unclear. Germline V gene lookup returns CDR1 MNHNS and CDR2 SASEGT. This CDR3 has 11 residues. The ends were cut back, 8 bases at V and 4 bases at J, with 8 bases in the middle. The CDR3 DNA follows: TGTGCCAGCGGGAACTCAGAGACCCAGTACTTC. Protein: CASGNSETQYF.